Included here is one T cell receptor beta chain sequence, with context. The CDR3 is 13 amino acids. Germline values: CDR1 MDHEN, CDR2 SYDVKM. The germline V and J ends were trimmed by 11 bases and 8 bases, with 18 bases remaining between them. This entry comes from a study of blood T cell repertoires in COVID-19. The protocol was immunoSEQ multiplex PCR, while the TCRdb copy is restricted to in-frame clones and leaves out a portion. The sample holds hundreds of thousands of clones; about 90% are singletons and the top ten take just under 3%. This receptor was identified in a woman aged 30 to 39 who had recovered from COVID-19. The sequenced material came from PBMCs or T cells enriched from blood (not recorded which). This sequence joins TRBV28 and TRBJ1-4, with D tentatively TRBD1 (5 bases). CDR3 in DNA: TGTGCCGGTCAACGGCCGGGGGACGAAAAACTGTTTTTT. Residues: CAGQRPGDEKLFF.